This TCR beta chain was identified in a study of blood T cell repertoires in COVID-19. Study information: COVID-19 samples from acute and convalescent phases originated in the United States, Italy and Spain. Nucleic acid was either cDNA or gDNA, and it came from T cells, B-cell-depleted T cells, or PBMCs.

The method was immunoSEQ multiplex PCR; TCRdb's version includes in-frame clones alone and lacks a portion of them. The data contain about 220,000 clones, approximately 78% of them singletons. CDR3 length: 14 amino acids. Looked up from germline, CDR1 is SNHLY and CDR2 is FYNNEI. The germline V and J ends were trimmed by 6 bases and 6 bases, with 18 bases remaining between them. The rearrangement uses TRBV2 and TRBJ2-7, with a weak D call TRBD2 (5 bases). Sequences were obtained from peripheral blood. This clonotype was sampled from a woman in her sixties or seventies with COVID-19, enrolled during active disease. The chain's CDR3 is CASSRRRGDTEQYF. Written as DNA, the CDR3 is TGTGCCAGCAGCCGCCGTCGGGGAGACACCGAGCAGTACTTC.